The next 27 T cell receptor beta chains were all read from a single sample in a study of graft-versus-host responses after intestinal transplantation. The method was immunoSEQ multiplex PCR; TCRdb's version includes in-frame clones alone and lacks a portion of them. The table includes tens of thousands of clones, approximately 84% detected once. Their antigens are not known. Source: unstimulated CD4+ T cells sorted from spleen or lymph node cells, taken before transplant. The origin of the receptors is a human donor who was the organ donor for an intestinal transplant.

This chain links TRBV30 with TRBJ2-3, with TRBD2 matching over 14 bases. The CDR3 totals 16 residues. The germline V gene encodes CDR1 GTSNPN and CDR2 SVGIG (reference sequence). Trimming took 0 bases from V and 1 from J; bases not matched to a gene: 0. CDR3 sequence (DNA): TGTGCCTGGAGTGTGGGACTAGCGGGAGGCACAGATACGCAGTATTTT. It encodes CAWSVGLAGGTDTQYF.

This clone was observed a few times. V gene TRBV5-6 combines with J gene TRBJ2-2; 10 nucleotides agree with TRBD1. CDR3 length: 16 amino acids. The germline V gene has CDR1 SGHDT and CDR2 YYEEEE. The ends lost 4 bases at V and 1 base at J; junction bases unmatched: 4. The CDR3 sequence is CASSHRDRGNTGELFF. The CDR3 nucleotides are TGTGCCAGCAGCCACCGGGACAGGGGGAACACCGGGGAGCTGTTTTTT.

This chain uses TRBV30 with TRBJ1-5, with D tentatively TRBD1 (6 bases). V was cut by 1 base and J by 4 bases, with 14 bases left in between. The CDR3 is 15 residues long. The germline CDR1 and CDR2 sequences are GTSNPN and SVGIG (reference sequence). The CDR3 spells CAWSALGGANQPQHF. Written as DNA, the CDR3 is TGTGCCTGGAGTGCCTTAGGGGGGGCAAATCAGCCCCAGCATTTT. The full variable domain, completed using reference TRBV30 and TRBJ1-5, is SQTIHQWPATLVQPVGSPLSLECTVEGTSNPNLYWYRQAAGRGLQLLFYSVGIGQISSEVPQNLSASRPQDRQFILSSKKLLLSDSGFYLCAWSALGGANQPQHFGDGTRLSIL.

This clone has only one observation. The chain is built from TRBV13 and TRBJ2-1; no clear D gene. This CDR3 has 12 residues. Per the germline V gene, CDR1 is PRHDT and CDR2 is FYEKMQ (reference sequence). The V gene lost 1 base and the J gene lost 11 bases, with 9 bases spanning the gap. CDR3 amino acids: CASSLVANKQFF. The DNA of the CDR3 is TGTGCCAGCAGCTTAGTAGCAAATAAGCAGTTCTTC.

The table lists this clone with a few counts. The chain combines TRBV10-1 with TRBJ1-3, with D possibly being TRBD1 (5 bases). V lost 6 bases and J lost 4, with 10 bases in between. The germline V gene has CDR1 WNHNN and CDR2 SYGVQD (reference sequence). The CDR3 runs to 13 residues. The CDR3 region is CASSRARGNTIYF. The CDR3 nucleotides read TGCGCCAGCAGCAGGGCGCGGGGAAACACCATATATTTT.

Notes on this clone: One end of the junction is discordant with germline, which a read error may explain. This chain links TRBV30 with TRBJ1-6, with TRBD1 as a possible D gene (5 bases). The CDR3 spans 12 residues. Germline V CDR1 and CDR2: GTSNPN, SVGIG (reference sequence). CDR3 sequence: CAGSGGGSPLHF. The CDR3 region has the DNA TGTGCCGGGAGTGGGGGGGGTTCACCCCTCCACTTT.

This rearrangement joins TRBV6-6 to TRBJ1-2; D may be TRBD1 (6 bases). V was pared by 6 bases and J by 8 bases, with 16 bases between. Germline V CDR1 and CDR2: MNHNY, SVGAGI (reference sequence). CDR3 length: 13 amino acids. The CDR3 here is CASRRTGTRGYTF. The DNA of the CDR3 is TGTGCCAGCAGACGCACCGGGACACGGGGCTACACCTTC.

This chain joins TRBV5-1 and TRBJ2-1, with D possibly being TRBD2 (5 bases). The germline V gene encodes CDR1 SGHRS and CDR2 YFSETQ. Trimming removed 1 base from V and 7 bases from J, with 9 bases in between. CDR3 size: 13 residues. The CDR3 reads CASSLYSGNEQFF. CDR3 nucleotide sequence: TGCGCCAGCAGCTTGTACAGCGGAAATGAGCAGTTCTTC.

This rearrangement joins TRBV27 to TRBJ1-5; no reliable D call. The CDR3 is made up of 13 amino acids. V was shortened by 2 bases and J by 4 bases, with 6 bases between the two germline ends. Per germline, CDR1 MNHEY and CDR2 SMNVEV (reference sequence). The CDR3, as DNA: TGTGCCAGCAGTTTACAGGTAAATCAGCCCCAGCATTTT. This gives the protein CASSLQVNQPQHF.

This chain links TRBV6-5 with TRBJ1-2, with TRBD1 identical over 7 bases. The CDR3 loop spans 13 amino acids. Germline-derived CDR1 and CDR2 are MNHEY and SVGAGI. The J segment lost 3 bases and the V segment lost 6 bases, leaving 4 bases of the junction unmatched. This chain's CDR3 is CASRGQTYYGYTF. CDR3 bases: TGTGCCAGCAGGGGACAGACTTACTATGGCTACACCTTC.

The chain links TRBV11-2 to TRBJ2-3, with 7 bases matching TRBD2. J was trimmed by 0 bases and V by 5 bases; bases with no gene match: 8. CDR3 size: 16 residues. Per the germline V gene, CDR1 is SGHAT and CDR2 is FQNNGV. The CDR3 DNA follows: TGTGCCAGCAGCCCCCGAGGAGCGGGGAGCACAGATACGCAGTATTTT. It is translated as CASSPRGAGSTDTQYF.

The rearrangement joins TRBV19 to TRBJ2-6; the D gene is possibly TRBD2 (5 bases). V lost 5 bases and J 0 bases, leaving 14 bases between the germline ends. The CDR3 sequence is 17 residues long. Looked up from germline, CDR1 is LNHDA and CDR2 is SQIVND (reference sequence). This chain's CDR3 is CASSQVGARSGANVLTF. In nucleotides, the CDR3 is TGTGCCAGTAGTCAGGTGGGAGCTCGCTCTGGGGCCAACGTCCTGACTTTC.

The chain joins TRBV11-2 to TRBJ2-7, with D maybe TRBD2 (7 bases). The CDR3 is made up of 14 amino acids. V lost 3 bases and J 4 bases, leaving 13 bases between the germline ends. The germline V gene has CDR1 SGHAT and CDR2 FQNNGV. The CDR3 loop reads CASSLTGGGYEQYF. In DNA, the CDR3 is TGTGCCAGCAGCTTGACGGGGGGCGGGTACGAGCAGTACTTC.

The rearrangement joins TRBV4-1 to TRBJ1-5; D uncertain. CDR1 is MGHRA, CDR2 YSYEKL, per germline. V lost 0 bases and J 0 bases, leaving 6 bases between the germline ends. The length of the CDR3 is 15 residues. The DNA of the CDR3 is TGCGCCAGCAGCCAAGAAGGCTATAGCAATCAGCCCCAGCATTTT. Residues: CASSQEGYSNQPQHF.

This sequence joins TRBV25-1 and TRBJ2-7; 8 positions match TRBD1. With 3 bases clipped from V and 2 bases from J, the junction kept 6 bases outside the gene matches. The CDR3 sequence is 15 residues long. Germline values: CDR1 MGHDK, CDR2 SYGVNS. The CDR3 bases are TGTGCCAGCAGTGACCGGGACAGGCCTACCTACGAGCAGTACTTC. As protein: CASSDRDRPTYEQYF.

This clone was counted a single time. V and J are TRBV5-4 and TRBJ1-3; the D gene is possibly TRBD1 (5 bases). This CDR3 contains 16 residues. CDR1 is SGHNT, CDR2 YYREEE, per germline (reference sequence). With 4 bases removed from V and 0 bases from J, the gap between germline ends came to 14 bases. This CDR3 is CASSGTGTYSGNTIYF. In DNA, the CDR3 is TGTGCCAGCAGCGGAACCGGGACCTACTCTGGAAACACCATATATTTT.

The gene calls are TRBV6-5 and TRBJ2-1, with TRBD2 matching over 13 bases. The CDR3 sequence is 15 residues long. V gave up 5 bases and J gave up 9 bases; unmatched junction bases: 7. Germline V gene data show CDR1 as MNHEY and CDR2 as SVGAGI. The CDR3 here is CASSTSGRAVGEQFF. The CDR3 DNA sequence: TGTGCCAGCAGTACTAGCGGGAGGGCCGTTGGTGAGCAGTTCTTC.

The chain links TRBV6-1 to TRBJ1-5; tentative D call: TRBD1 (6 bases). The CDR3 extends over 13 amino acids. V lost 10 bases and J 4 bases, leaving 14 bases between the germline ends. Germline CDR1 is MNHNS and CDR2 is SASEGT. CDR3 in DNA: TGTGCCACCGGGGGGGGCCCAAATCAGCCCCAGCATTTT. Translating it yields CATGGGPNQPQHF.

The chain recombines TRBV19 with TRBJ2-7; tentatively, D is TRBD1 or TRBD2 (6 bases each). Germline lookup yields CDR1 LNHDA and CDR2 SQIVND (reference sequence). The CDR3 extends over 14 amino acids. With 3 bases removed from V and 0 bases from J, the gap between germline ends came to 9 bases. The CDR3 sequence: CASSIAGHSYEQYF. In DNA, the CDR3 is TGTGCCAGTAGTATTGCGGGACACTCCTACGAGCAGTACTTC.

The chain couples TRBV9 to TRBJ2-3; 14 bases are shared with TRBD2. V lost 3 bases to trimming and J lost 9 bases; unmatched junction nucleotides: 12. Per germline, CDR1 SGDLS and CDR2 YYNGEE. The CDR3 consists of 17 residues. CDR3 protein: CASSARLAGGPAQTQYF. The CDR3 DNA sequence: TGTGCCAGCAGCGCAAGACTAGCGGGGGGGCCGGCGCAGACGCAGTATTTT.

The CDR3 reads CASSFLGQGRNSPLHF. CDR3 DNA: TGTGCCAGCAGTTTTTTGGGACAGGGGAGAAATTCACCCCTCCACTTT. This chain joins TRBV7-2 and TRBJ1-6; 10 bases align to TRBD1. The trim removed 6 bases at V and 7 bases at J, leaving 9 bases unmatched. Germline V gives CDR1 SGHTA, CDR2 FQGNSA. The CDR3 runs 16 residues.

This chain links TRBV6-5 with TRBJ1-6, with unresolved D. The CDR3 extends over 12 amino acids. Germline V gives CDR1 MNHEY, CDR2 SVGAGI. Trimming stripped 6 bases from V and 13 bases from J, with 13 bases between. CDR3 amino acids: CASRDDRSPLHF. DNA of the CDR3: TGTGCCAGCAGGGATGACCGCTCGCCCCTCCACTTT.

The J gene is TRBJ2-2, the V gene TRBV14, with 9 positions matching TRBD2. This CDR3 contains 18 residues. From germline, CDR1 is SGHDN and CDR2 FVKESK. Unmatched junction bases numbered 8, after V lost 0 bases and J lost 3 bases. This CDR3 reads CASSQESTGLAYTGELFF. The DNA of the CDR3 is TGTGCCAGCAGCCAAGAGTCAACGGGACTAGCTTACACCGGGGAGCTGTTTTTT.

V and J are TRBV5-6 and TRBJ2-2; D possibly uses TRBD1 or TRBD2 (5 bases each). The CDR3 consists of 15 residues. Germline V CDR1 and CDR2: SGHDT, YYEEEE. Deletions cut 4 bases from V and 6 bases from J, with 16 bases between. In nucleotides, the CDR3 is TGTGCCAGCAGCCTCCCAGGGACCGCCCCCGGGGAGCTGTTTTTT. It encodes CASSLPGTAPGELFF.

This chain uses TRBV6-5 with TRBJ2-7, with no clear D. Germline V gene lookup returns CDR1 MNHEY and CDR2 SVGAGI. The CDR3 spans 13 residues. Trimming left V 2 bases short and J 5 bases short, with 10 bases between. The CDR3 DNA sequence: TGTGCCAGCAGTTACAACCCTACAAACGAGCAGTACTTC. Its protein is CASSYNPTNEQYF.

Here the CDR3 DNA reads TGTGCCAGCAGTAAACAGAACTATGGCTACACCTTC. Encoded protein: CASSKQNYGYTF. The chain links TRBV6-5 to TRBJ1-2, with no clear D. Looked up from germline, CDR1 is MNHEY and CDR2 is SVGAGI. This CDR3 is 12 amino acids long. V lost 5 bases and J lost 2, with 6 bases in between.

This chain links TRBV18 with TRBJ2-1; D is unresolved. V lost 1 base and J lost 5, with 12 bases in between. The germline gives CDR1 KGHSH, CDR2 LQKENI. The CDR3 covers 15 residues. The DNA of the CDR3 is TGTGCCAGCTCACCACAGAGCCGGGTCCACAATGAGCAGTTCTTC. Translation: CASSPQSRVHNEQFF.